This T cell receptor (beta chain) was recorded in a study of prognosis after radiotherapy for stage I lung cancer (dated by TCRdb to about 2021). About the study as a whole: Between April 2018 and 2019, over 15 patients with stage I NSCLC were enrolled in Nanjing, China. Concurrent therapy was not administered to any patient alongside SBRT. On tumor histology, fewer than 15 patients had adenocarcinoma and more than five had squamous cell carcinoma. For each of the 20 or so patients, one blood sample was taken before SBRT and one after, so the study sequenced some 40 samples in total. A few patients had oligometastatic NSCLC after their primary tumor was surgically resected, and fourteen patients had newly diagnosed primary stage I lung tumors. Every patient was regarded as medically inoperable, because of comorbidities in some twelve cases and refusal of surgery in 7 cases. The cohort included approximately 13 men and about six women, with a median age of approximately 74 years and a range of roughly 50 to 85 years. After SBRT, distant metastases developed in about 20% of the 19 patients at a median of 7 months, while the remaining 15 patients had no significant progression. SBRT was delivered in 3 to 5 fractions with a biologically effective dose of at least 100 Gy, and image-guided IMRT or VMAT was used for delivery. This study profiled peripheral blood TCR beta repertoires from stage I NSCLC patients before and after stereotactic body radiotherapy and linked the repertoires to distant failure. Results the study describes overall, beyond this receptor: Differences in TRBV and TRBJ usage frequencies by metastasis status were reportedly observed in two V genes at baseline and in roughly 10 V and two J genes after SBRT. Unique TCR clone counts fell after SBRT (median around 11,000 before versus about 7,400 after; Wilcoxon paired P=0.011). The study was limited by the small cohort and short follow-up, and independent validation of the study findings is required. Post-SBRT Shannon entropy and its change from baseline were lower in patients who developed distant metastases; baseline Shannon entropy was not associated with metastases. Tumor specificity of expanded TCR clones was not determined. All reported P values were unadjusted for multiple comparisons.

Two rounds of multiplex PCR were used to amplify the TCR beta CDR3 region from genomic DNA. The first PCR round used primers specific to each TRBV and TRBJ gene, with sequences filed in Chinese patent CN105087789A. Universal primers were used in the second PCR round. The Roche High Pure PCR Template Preparation Kit was used to extract genomic DNA from frozen PBMCs. An Illumina HiSeq 3000 was used to sequence the libraries paired-end with 151 bp reads. The authors' analysis ran thus. Raw reads lacking the multiplex PCR primer sequences were removed with CutAdapt. High-quality paired reads were merged into contigs with PEAR. TRB V, D and J gene segments were assigned to each contig with MiXCR by alignment to reference sequences. To remove sequencing errors, CDR3 sequences were clustered according to base quality and sequence similarity. Diversity was measured as Shannon entropy normalized by the natural log of productive TCR sequence number. Clonality was computed as one minus the ratio of Shannon entropy to the natural log of the number of unique clonotypes. Progression-free survival cut-offs for repertoire metrics were chosen using the Youden index of ROC curves, with analyses run in R 3.5.3. The public reads were reanalyzed by TCRdb: fastp trimming at Q25, MiXCR alignment, in-frame beta chains only. A single entry per CDR3 protein holds the most common genes and DNA from its merged rows. TCRdb, rather than the study authors, made the V and J calls. Here the sample has about 17,000 distinct CDR3 sequences; approximately 15% occur a single time. Jointly, the top ten make up about 37% of the sample.

This clonotype was seen a few times. No antigen is known for it. No base quality information exists; no much larger clone differs at one position. No patient had a history of other malignancies or prior chemotherapy or radiotherapy, and all had node-negative disease on CT and PET/CT. At each of two time points, approximately 6.3 milliliters of peripheral venous blood were collected into EDTA tubes. PBMCs were isolated by Ficoll-Paque Plus density-gradient centrifugation. Immediately after collection, samples were stored at -80 degrees C until analysis. Via the germline V gene, CDR1 is SGHDT and CDR2 YYEEEE. The junction carries 7 bases between V and J, which are trimmed by 0 bases and 7 bases respectively. From the cysteine up to the phenylalanine, the CDR3 has a length of 13 residues. The retained sequence is limited to the CDR3, 39 bases, with the frame set at the first base.

This sequence originates from a donor aged 50 or older with non-small cell lung cancer. The rearranged chain carries TRBV5-6 and TRBJ1-4; no D segment can be confidently identified. The sequenced sample was PBMCs, obtained before or after stereotactic body radiation therapy (not recorded which). The nucleotide sequence is TGTGCCAGCAGCTTGGTTACCGTTGAAAAACTGTTTTTT. Translated, it gives CASSLVTVEKLFF. Extended through the reference TRBV5-6 and TRBJ1-4 proteins, this CDR3 yields the full variable domain: DAGVTQSPTHLIKTRGQQVTLRCSPKSGHDTVSWYQQALGQGPQFIFQYYEEEERQRGNFPDRFSGHQFPNYSSELNVNALLLGDSALYLCASSLVTVEKLFFGSGTQLSVL.